The 18 T cell receptor beta chains below all came from one sample that was sequenced in a study of cytomegalovirus exposure and HLA in healthy donors (dated by TCRdb to the late 2010s). Libraries were built with the immunoSEQ multiplex PCR assay. Sourced from immuneACCESS, this table was stored by TCRdb with only in-frame sequences that have V and J called. A share of the clones is absent; for the studies checked, an unresolved V gene accounts for under half, and the remainder has no known explanation. A total of approximately 300,000 clones appear in this sample, approximately 90% of them only once. Jointly, the top ten make up approximately 1.1% of the sample. Input material: PBMCs. The receptors originated from a woman in her twenties or thirties in good health and CMV-seropositive.

The chain employs TRBV29-1 and TRBJ2-1; TRBD2 aligns across 11 bases. The CDR3 extends over 14 amino acids. V dropped 3 bases and J dropped 5; count of bases not matched to a gene: 3. Germline values: CDR1 SQVTM, CDR2 ANQGSEA. In DNA, the CDR3 is TGCAGCGTTGACCCTAGCGGGAGGAACAATGAGCAGTTCTTC. As protein: CSVDPSGRNNEQFF.

In its sample, this clone was seen once. Here the CDR3 reads CASRASGGGETQYF. CDR3 in DNA: TGTGCCAGTAGGGCTAGCGGGGGGGGAGAGACCCAGTACTTC. The chain carries TRBV19 and TRBJ2-5; 12 nucleotides line up with TRBD2. Trimming at V came to 6 bases and at J to 4 bases, leaving 3 bases not matched to a gene. The germline gives CDR1 LNHDA, CDR2 SQIVND (reference sequence). The CDR3 consists of 14 residues.

This clone showed up just once. V is TRBV18 and J is TRBJ2-1, with 10 bases fitting TRBD2. Looked up from germline, CDR1 is KGHSH and CDR2 is LQKENI. Germline trimming cut 0 bases from V and 6 bases from J; bases unmatched to any gene: 5. The CDR3 is 16 amino acids. CDR3 DNA: TGTGCCAGCTCACCACCTAGCGGGAGGTATAGCAATGAGCAGTTCTTC. It specifies CASSPPSGRYSNEQFF.

The V gene is TRBV7-9, the J gene TRBJ2-2; D call uncertain. Trimming stripped 2 bases from V and 3 bases from J, with 16 bases between. The CDR3 covers 17 residues. Germline CDR1 reads SEHNR; CDR2 reads FQNEAQ (reference sequence). Written as DNA, the CDR3 is TGTGCCAGCAGCTTATCCGTGTCACGCGATTACACCGGGGAGCTGTTTTTT. Translation gives CASSLSVSRDYTGELFF.

The chain combines TRBV7-6 with TRBJ2-1; 15 bases match TRBD2. CDR3 length: 16 residues. CDR1 and CDR2 (germline): SGHVS, FNYEAQ. V shed 4 bases, J shed 10 bases, and the junction held 8 bases outside the gene matches. This CDR3 reads CASSSGLAGGKREQFF. The CDR3 DNA is TGTGCCAGCAGCTCTGGACTAGCGGGAGGGAAGCGGGAGCAGTTCTTC.

This chain links TRBV7-5 with TRBJ2-7. TRBV7-5 is a documented pseudogene. The CDR3 extends over 15 amino acids. CDR3 sequence reads: CARSLGGGQTYEQYF. In DNA, the CDR3 is TGTGCCAGAAGCTTAGGGGGTGGGCAGACCTACGAGCAGTACTTC.

The gene calls are TRBV6-1 and TRBJ1-1; a possible D gene is TRBD1 (5 bases). Germline V lookup: CDR1 MNHNS, CDR2 SASEGT. The CDR3 loop spans 18 amino acids. Deletions cut 1 base from V and 0 bases from J, with 18 bases between. The CDR3 here is CASSEVGSWGLMNTEAFF. DNA for the CDR3: TGTGCCAGCAGTGAAGTAGGCAGTTGGGGACTCATGAACACTGAAGCTTTCTTT.

The gene calls are TRBV28 and TRBJ1-2; maybe TRBD1 (6 bases). Germline V gene data show CDR1 as MDHEN and CDR2 as SYDVKM. CDR3 length: 14 amino acids. V lost 3 bases and J lost 4, with 12 bases in between. This CDR3 is CASSFETGSYGYTF. The CDR3, as DNA: TGTGCCAGCAGTTTTGAGACAGGCAGCTATGGCTACACCTTC.

V and J are TRBV19 and TRBJ2-5; no clear D. Germline loops: CDR1 LNHDA, CDR2 SQIVND (reference sequence). The CDR3 is made up of 14 amino acids. V lost 4 bases and J lost 5, with 14 bases in between. The CDR3 loop reads CASSTGQVMETQYF. In DNA, the CDR3 is TGTGCCAGTAGTACTGGCCAGGTTATGGAGACCCAGTACTTC. The full variable domain, its missing parts supplied by reference TRBV19 and TRBJ2-5, is DGGITQSPKYLFRKEGQNVTLSCEQNLNHDAMYWYRQDPGQGLRLIYYSQIVNDFQKGDIAEGYSVSREKKESFPLTVTSAQKNPTAFYLCASSTGQVMETQYFGPGTRLLVL.

This clone was found once. V gene TRBV30 combines with J gene TRBJ1-4, with 8 positions matching TRBD1. Germline V gene data show CDR1 as GTSNPN and CDR2 as SVGIG (reference sequence). This CDR3 is built from 18 residues. Unmatched junction bases numbered 9, after V lost 0 bases and J lost 0 bases. The CDR3 sequence is CAWSVWGDRWATNEKLFF. CDR3 DNA: TGTGCCTGGAGTGTATGGGGGGACAGGTGGGCAACTAATGAAAAACTGTTTTTT.

The rearrangement uses TRBV28 and TRBJ2-1; D not resolved. CDR1 and CDR2 (germline): MDHEN, SYDVKM. The CDR3 is 13 residues long. V was cut by 2 bases and J by 4 bases, with 6 bases left in between. Here the CDR3 reads CASSLTNYNEQFF. CDR3 in DNA: TGTGCCAGCAGTTTAACTAATTACAATGAGCAGTTCTTC. The variable domain in full, with the rest retrieved from reference TRBV28 and TRBJ2-1, is DVKVTQSSRYLVKRTGEKVFLECVQDMDHENMFWYRQDPGLGLRLIYFSYDVKMKEKGDIPEGYSVSREKKERFSLILESASTNQTSMYLCASSLTNYNEQFFGPGTRLTVL.

This clone was observed once. The V and J genes are TRBV4-3 and TRBJ2-2; D possibly uses TRBD1 or TRBD2 (6 bases each). Trimming cost V 0 bases and J 4 bases, with 12 bases left between them. This CDR3 has 16 residues. From germline, CDR1 is LGHNA and CDR2 YSLEER. The CDR3 sequence is CASSQDNGGGTGELFF. The CDR3 DNA follows: TGCGCCAGCAGCCAAGACAATGGAGGGGGCACCGGGGAGCTGTTTTTT.

This chain links TRBV7-9 with TRBJ2-7; maybe TRBD1 (6 bases). The V and J ends lost 8 bases and 3 bases respectively, with 14 bases between them. Germline assignment: CDR1 SEHNR and CDR2 FQNEAQ (reference sequence). This CDR3 is 13 amino acids long. The CDR3 sequence: CASGQPSYYEQYF. As DNA, the CDR3 is TGTGCCAGCGGACAGCCTTCTTACTACGAGCAGTACTTC.

This clone was observed a few times. The rearrangement joins TRBV28 to TRBJ1-5, with TRBD1 matching over 7 bases. This CDR3 is built from 16 residues. Germline values: CDR1 MDHEN, CDR2 SYDVKM. V gave up 6 bases and J gave up 0 bases; unmatched junction bases: 8. CDR3 nucleotides: TGTGCCAGCAGGGGAGACAGGGTAAATAGCAATCAGCCCCAGCATTTT. It is translated as CASRGDRVNSNQPQHF.

The chain combines TRBV7-8 with TRBJ1-4, with D tentatively TRBD1 (6 bases). CDR1 and CDR2 (germline): SGHVS, FQNEAQ. Deletions cut 4 bases from V and 6 bases from J, with 18 bases between. The CDR3 totals 16 residues. CDR3 coding DNA: TGTGCCAGCAGCTCGTCGCGACAGGTGGTTTATGAAAAACTGTTTTTT. The encoded protein is CASSSSRQVVYEKLFF.

The chain has TRBV29-1 and TRBJ2-3; D remains ambiguous. Germline loops: CDR1 SQVTM, CDR2 ANQGSEA. V lost 6 bases and J 1 base, leaving 8 bases between the germline ends. This CDR3 has 12 residues. CDR3 DNA sequence: TGCAGCGTCCTCCCGGGCACAGATACGCAGTATTTT. Its protein product is CSVLPGTDTQYF.

The chain employs TRBV5-1 and TRBJ2-1; weak D call: TRBD2 (5 bases). From germline, CDR1 is SGHRS and CDR2 YFSETQ. The V gene lost 0 bases and the J gene lost 4 bases, with 11 bases spanning the gap. CDR3 length: 15 residues. This chain's CDR3 is CASSLGSVGYNEQFF. The CDR3 region has the DNA TGCGCCAGCAGCTTGGGTAGCGTGGGATACAATGAGCAGTTCTTC.

This sequence joins TRBV25-1 and TRBJ1-5, with a tentative D call TRBD1 (6 bases). The ends were cut back, 3 bases at V and 9 bases at J, with 15 bases in the middle. This CDR3 region has 14 residues. Germline V gene sequence: CDR1 MGHDK, CDR2 SYGVNS. In nucleotides, the CDR3 is TGTGCCAGCAGTGACAACAGGGAGGGAGGGCCCCAGCATTTT. Its protein product is CASSDNREGGPQHF.